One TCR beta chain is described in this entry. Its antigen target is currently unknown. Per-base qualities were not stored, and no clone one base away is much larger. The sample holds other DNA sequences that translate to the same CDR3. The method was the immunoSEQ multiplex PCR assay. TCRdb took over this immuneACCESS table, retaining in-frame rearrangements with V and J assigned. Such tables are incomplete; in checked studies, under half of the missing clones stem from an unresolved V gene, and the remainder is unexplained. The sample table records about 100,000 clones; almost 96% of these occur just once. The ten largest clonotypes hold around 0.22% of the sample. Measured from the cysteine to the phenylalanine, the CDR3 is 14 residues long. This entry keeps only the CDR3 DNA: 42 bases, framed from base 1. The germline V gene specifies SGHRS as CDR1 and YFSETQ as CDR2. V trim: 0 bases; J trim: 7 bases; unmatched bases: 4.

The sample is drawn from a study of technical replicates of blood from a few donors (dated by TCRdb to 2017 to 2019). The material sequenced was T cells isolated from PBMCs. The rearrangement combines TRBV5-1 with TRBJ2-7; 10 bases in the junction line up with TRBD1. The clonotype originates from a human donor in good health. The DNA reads TGCGCCAGCAGCTTGGGACAGGGGGCTCGTGAGCAGTACTTC. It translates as CASSLGQGAREQYF. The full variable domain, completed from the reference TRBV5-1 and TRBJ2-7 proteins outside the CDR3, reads KAGVTQTPRYLIKTRGQQVTLSCSPISGHRSVSWYQQTPGQGLQFLFEYFSETQRNKGNFPGRFSGRQFSNSRSEMNVSTLELGDSALYLCASSLGQGAREQYFGPGTRLTVT.